This TCR beta chain was recorded in a study of blood T cell repertoires in COVID-19. Background on the study: Material from acute and convalescent COVID-19 was sourced from the United States, Italy and Spain. The analysed material was cDNA or gDNA that came from T cells, B-cell-depleted T cells, or PBMCs.

V shed 6 bases and J 3 bases; nucleotides not matched to a gene: 9. The CDR3 covers 15 residues. CDR1 and CDR2 from the germline V gene are MDHEN and SYDVKM. Authors' analysis steps: Estimation of nucleated cell counts relied on the amplification of reference gene primers. The method was immunoSEQ multiplex PCR; TCRdb's version includes in-frame clones alone and lacks a portion of them. That table is the source of V, J and clone size, and D and trimming were worked out from the DNA. The table includes over 65,000 clones, 65% to 90% detected once. What was sequenced was peripheral blood. The chain uses TRBV28 and TRBJ2-7; 9 nucleotides align to TRBD1. The TCR was taken from a man older than 75 with acute or convalescent COVID-19. For the CDR3, the DNA is TGTGCCAGCAGCCCCGGGACAGGGTTAAACTACGAGCAGTACTTC. It codes for CASSPGTGLNYEQYF. Using reference TRBV28 and TRBJ2-7 for the parts outside the CDR3, the full variable domain is DVKVTQSSRYLVKRTGEKVFLECVQDMDHENMFWYRQDPGLGLRLIYFSYDVKMKEKGDIPEGYSVSREKKERFSLILESASTNQTSMYLCASSPGTGLNYEQYFGPGTRLTVT.